What follows describes a single T cell receptor (beta chain). The data originate from a study of cytomegalovirus exposure and HLA in healthy donors. Trimming shortened V by 2 bases and J by 3 bases, and 15 bases separated the two germline ends. Germline CDR1 is SGHRS and CDR2 is YFSETQ. This CDR3 spans 15 amino acids. Both 60 Vbeta primers and 13 Jbeta primers went into the PCR. Assay: immunoSEQ multiplex PCR; the TCRdb copy retains only in-frame clones and omits some. The top ten clones hold roughly 6% of a sample with 80,000 to 95,000 clones, about 60% of them seen once. This clonotype was obtained from a woman aged 25 to 39 in good health and CMV-seronegative. Sequenced material: PBMCs. V gene TRBV5-1 combines with J gene TRBJ2-7; possible D gene TRBD2, 5 bases. The CDR3 nucleotides read TGCGCCAGCAGCTTTGAGACGGGATCTCTCTACGAGCAGTACTTC. Amino acid sequence: CASSFETGSLYEQYF.